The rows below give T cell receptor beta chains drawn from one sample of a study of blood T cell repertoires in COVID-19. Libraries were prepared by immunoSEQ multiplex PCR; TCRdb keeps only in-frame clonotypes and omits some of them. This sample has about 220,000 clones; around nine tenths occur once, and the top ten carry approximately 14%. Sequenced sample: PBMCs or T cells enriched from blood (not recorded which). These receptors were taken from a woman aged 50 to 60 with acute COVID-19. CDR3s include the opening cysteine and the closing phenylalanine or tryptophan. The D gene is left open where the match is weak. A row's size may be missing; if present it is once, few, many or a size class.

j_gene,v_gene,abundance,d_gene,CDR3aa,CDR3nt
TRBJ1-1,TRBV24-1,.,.,CATQHRRGAEAFF,TGTGCCACGCAGCACCGCAGGGGCGCTGAAGCTTTCTTT
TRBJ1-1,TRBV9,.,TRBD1,CASSGQGARTEAFF,TGTGCCAGCAGCGGACAGGGGGCGCGGACTGAAGCTTTCTTT
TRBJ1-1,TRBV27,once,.,CASSLSRQRMNTEAFF,TGTGCCAGCAGTTTATCCAGACAGAGGATGAACACTGAAGCTTTCTTT
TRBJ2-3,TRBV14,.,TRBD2,CASSLGDYRGAQYF,TGTGCCAGCAGCCTGGGGGACTACCGCGGGGCGCAGTATTTT
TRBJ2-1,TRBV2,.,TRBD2,CASSEANMGTSPYNEQFF,TGTGCCAGCAGTGAAGCGAATATGGGGACTAGCCCCTACAATGAGCAGTTCTTC
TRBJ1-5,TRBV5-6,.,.,CASSSRGSLNQPQHF,TGTGCCAGCAGCTCCCGAGGAAGCCTAAATCAGCCCCAGCATTTT
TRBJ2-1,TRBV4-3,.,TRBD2,CASSHGTSGRLFNEQFF,TGCGCCAGCAGCCACGGGACTAGCGGGAGGCTTTTCAATGAGCAGTTCTTC
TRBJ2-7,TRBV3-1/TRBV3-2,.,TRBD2,CASSQLAGHEQYF,TGTGCCAGCAGCCAATTAGCGGGACACGAGCAGTACTTC
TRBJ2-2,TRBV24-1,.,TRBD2,CATSEWTSRAGELFF,TGTGCCACCAGTGAGTGGACTAGCCGAGCCGGGGAGCTGTTTTTT
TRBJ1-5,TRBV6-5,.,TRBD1,CASTSGQGDQPQHF,TGTGCCAGCACCTCCGGACAGGGAGATCAGCCCCAGCATTTT
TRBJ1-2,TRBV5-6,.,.,CASTLGVGGGYTF,TGTGCCAGCACCTTGGGGGTCGGGGGTGGCTACACCTTC
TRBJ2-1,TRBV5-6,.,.,CASSAGAGSYNEQFF,TGTGCCAGCAGCGCAGGGGCAGGGTCCTACAATGAGCAGTTCTTC
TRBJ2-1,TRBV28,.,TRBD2,CASSLWAGGRNEQFF,TGTGCCAGCAGTTTATGGGCGGGAGGGAGAAATGAGCAGTTCTTC
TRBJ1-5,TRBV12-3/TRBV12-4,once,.,CASRGLNQPQHF,TGTGCCAGCAGGGGACTTAATCAGCCCCAGCATTTT
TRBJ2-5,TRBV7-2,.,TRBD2,CASSPGLAMETQYF,TGTGCCAGCAGCCCGGGACTAGCGATGGAGACCCAGTACTTC
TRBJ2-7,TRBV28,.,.,CASSSYVLLYEQYF,TGTGCCAGCAGTTCCTACGTTCTCCTATACGAGCAGTACTTC
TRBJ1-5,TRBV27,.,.,CASSFLRSNQPQHF,TGTGCCAGCAGTTTTTTGCGCAGCAATCAGCCCCAGCATTTT
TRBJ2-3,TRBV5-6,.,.,CASSFLARTDTQYF,TGTGCCAGCAGCTTCCTAGCCCGCACAGATACGCAGTATTTT
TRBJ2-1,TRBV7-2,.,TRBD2,CASSLLAGGDEQFF,TGTGCCAGCAGCTTATTGGCGGGAGGCGATGAGCAGTTCTTC
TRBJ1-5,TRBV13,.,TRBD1,CASSLQGANQPQHF,TGTGCCAGCAGCTTACAGGGGGCCAATCAGCCCCAGCATTTT
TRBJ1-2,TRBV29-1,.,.,CSVEGEGFYTF,TGCAGCGTTGAAGGGGAGGGATTCTACACCTTC
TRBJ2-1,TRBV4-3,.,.,CASSQGRMNEQFF,TGCGCCAGCAGCCAAGGCAGGATGAATGAGCAGTTCTTC
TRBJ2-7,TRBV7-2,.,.,CASSSFSEQYF,TGTGCCAGCAGCTCCTTTTCCGAGCAGTACTTC
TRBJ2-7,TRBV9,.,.,CASSVGVRAGEQYF,TGTGCCAGCAGCGTAGGGGTCAGGGCAGGCGAGCAGTACTTC
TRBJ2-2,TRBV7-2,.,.,CASSLFSPSNTGELFF,TGTGCCAGCAGCTTATTCTCTCCCTCGAACACCGGGGAGCTGTTTTTT
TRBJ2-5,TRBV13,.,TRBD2,CASSIRLAGEETQYF,TGTGCCAGCAGCATTCGACTAGCGGGAGAAGAGACCCAGTACTTC
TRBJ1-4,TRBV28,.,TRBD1,CASWTHTGVGGKLFF,TGTGCCAGCTGGACGCACACAGGGGTGGGGGGAAAACTGTTTTTT
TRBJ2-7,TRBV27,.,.,CASSLASSYEQYF,TGTGCCAGCAGTTTGGCTAGCTCCTACGAGCAGTACTTC
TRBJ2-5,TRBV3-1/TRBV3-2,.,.,CASSGEQETQYF,TGTGCCAGCAGCGGGGAGCAAGAGACCCAGTACTTC
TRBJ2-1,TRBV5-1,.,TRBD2,CASSFVIGDRTSGSAGPYNEQFF,TGCGCCAGCAGCTTCGTTATTGGGGATCGGACTAGCGGGAGTGCGGGCCCCTACAATGAGCAGTTCTTC
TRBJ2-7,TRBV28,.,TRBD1,CASSFGQGPFYEQYF,TGTGCCAGCAGTTTCGGACAGGGGCCCTTCTACGAGCAGTACTTC
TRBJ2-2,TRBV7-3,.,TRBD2,CASSLGSSGSTGELFF,TGTGCCAGCAGCCTAGGTTCTAGCGGGAGCACCGGGGAGCTGTTTTTT
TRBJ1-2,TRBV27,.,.,CASSLFGQTANYGYTF,TGTGCCAGCAGTTTATTCGGACAGACTGCTAACTATGGCTACACCTTC
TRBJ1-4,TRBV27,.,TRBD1,CASSRGQGGEKLFF,TGTGCCAGCAGTCGGGGACAGGGGGGCGAAAAACTGTTTTTT
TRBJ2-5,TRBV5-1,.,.,CASGRQEVAETQYF,TGCGCCAGCGGGCGTCAAGAGGTAGCGGAGACCCAGTACTTC
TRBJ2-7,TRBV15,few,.,CATSLSRGAYEQYF,TGTGCCACCAGCCTATCCAGGGGTGCCTACGAGCAGTACTTC
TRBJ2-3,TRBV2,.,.,CASTSVSDTQYF,TGTGCCAGCACCAGCGTCTCAGATACGCAGTATTTT
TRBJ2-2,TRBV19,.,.,CASSMKDSYTGELFF,TGTGCCAGTAGTATGAAGGACTCCTACACCGGGGAGCTGTTTTTT
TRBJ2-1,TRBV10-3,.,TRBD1,CAIRETGGLIEQFF,TGTGCCATCAGGGAGACAGGGGGCTTGATTGAGCAGTTCTTC
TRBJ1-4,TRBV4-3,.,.,CASSQDLGGAATNEKLFF,TGCGCCAGCAGCCAAGATCTGGGCGGGGCGGCAACTAATGAAAAACTGTTTTTT
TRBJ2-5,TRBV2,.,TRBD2,CASSADGGQETQYF,TGTGCCAGCAGTGCGGACGGGGGGCAAGAGACCCAGTACTTC
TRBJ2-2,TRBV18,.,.,CASSPEGIGTGELFF,TGTGCCAGCTCACCGGAGGGGATCGGGACCGGGGAGCTGTTTTTT
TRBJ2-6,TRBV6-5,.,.,CASSSHYSGANVLTF,TGTGCCAGCAGTTCTCACTACTCTGGGGCCAACGTCCTGACTTTC
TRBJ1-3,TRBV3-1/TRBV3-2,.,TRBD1,CASRNAGGEGNTIYF,TGTGCCAGCAGGAATGCAGGGGGCGAAGGAAACACCATATATTTT
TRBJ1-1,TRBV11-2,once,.,CASSLYGSTEAFF,TGTGCCAGCAGCCTTTACGGGAGCACTGAAGCTTTCTTT
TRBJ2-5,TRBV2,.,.,CASSPGQEGETQYF,TGTGCCAGCAGTCCTGGACAGGAGGGAGAGACCCAGTACTTC
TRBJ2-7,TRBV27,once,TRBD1,CASSRGQGPTYF,TGTGCCAGCAGCCGGGGACAGGGCCCCACGTACTTC
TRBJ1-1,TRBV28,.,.,CASRSIREAFF,TGTGCCAGCAGGTCTATCCGGGAGGCTTTCTTT
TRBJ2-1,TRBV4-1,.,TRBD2,CASSQFGLAGLYNEQFF,TGCGCCAGCAGCCAATTCGGACTAGCGGGGTTATACAATGAGCAGTTCTTC
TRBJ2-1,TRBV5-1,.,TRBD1,CASSLGQGSNYNEQFF,TGCGCCAGCAGCCTCGGACAGGGTAGTAATTACAATGAGCAGTTCTTC